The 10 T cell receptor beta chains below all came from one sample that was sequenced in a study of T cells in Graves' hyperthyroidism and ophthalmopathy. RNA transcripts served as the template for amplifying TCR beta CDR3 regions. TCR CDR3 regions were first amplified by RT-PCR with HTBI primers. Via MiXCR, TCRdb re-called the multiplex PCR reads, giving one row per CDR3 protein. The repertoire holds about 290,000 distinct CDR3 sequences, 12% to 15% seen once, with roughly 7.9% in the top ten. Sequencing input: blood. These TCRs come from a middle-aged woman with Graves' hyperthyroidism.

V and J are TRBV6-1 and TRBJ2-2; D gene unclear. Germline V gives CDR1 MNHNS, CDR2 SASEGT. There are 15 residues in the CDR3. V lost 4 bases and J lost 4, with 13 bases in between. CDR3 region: CASSGFIGSTGELFF. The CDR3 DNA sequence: TGTGCCAGCAGTGGTTTCATAGGAAGCACCGGGGAGCTGTTTTTT.

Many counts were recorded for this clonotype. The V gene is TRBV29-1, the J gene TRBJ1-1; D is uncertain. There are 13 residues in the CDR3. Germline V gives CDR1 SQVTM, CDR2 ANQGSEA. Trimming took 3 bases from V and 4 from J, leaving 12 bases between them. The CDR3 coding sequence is TGCAGCGTTGAGACGGGAAGAGGCACTGAAGCTTTCTTT. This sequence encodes CSVETGRGTEAFF.

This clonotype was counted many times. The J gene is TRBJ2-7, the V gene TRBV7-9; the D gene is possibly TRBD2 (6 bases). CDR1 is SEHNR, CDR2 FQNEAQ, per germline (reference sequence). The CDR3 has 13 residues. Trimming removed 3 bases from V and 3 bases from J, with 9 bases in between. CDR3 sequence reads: CASSFSGVYEQYF. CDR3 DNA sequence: TGTGCCAGCAGCTTCTCGGGAGTCTACGAGCAGTACTTC. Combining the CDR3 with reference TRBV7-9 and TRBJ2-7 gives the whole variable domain DTGVSQNPRHKITKRGQNVTFRCDPISEHNRLYWYRQTLGQGPEFLTYFQNEAQLEKSRLLSDRFSAERPKGSFSTLEIQRTEQGDSAMYLCASSFSGVYEQYFGPGTRLTVT.

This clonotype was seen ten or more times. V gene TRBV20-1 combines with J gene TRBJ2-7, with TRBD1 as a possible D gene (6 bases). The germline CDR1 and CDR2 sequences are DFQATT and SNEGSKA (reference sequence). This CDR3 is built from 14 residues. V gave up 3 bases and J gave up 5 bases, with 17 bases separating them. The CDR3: CSASNTRGIDEQYF. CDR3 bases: TGCAGTGCTAGCAACACAAGGGGGATCGACGAGCAGTACTTC.

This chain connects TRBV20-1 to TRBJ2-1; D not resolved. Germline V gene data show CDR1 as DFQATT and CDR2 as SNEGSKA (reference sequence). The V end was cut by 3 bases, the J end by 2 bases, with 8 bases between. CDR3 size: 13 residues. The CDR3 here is CSASGPAYNEQFF. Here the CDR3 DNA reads TGCAGTGCTAGTGGGCCTGCCTACAATGAGCAGTTCTTC.

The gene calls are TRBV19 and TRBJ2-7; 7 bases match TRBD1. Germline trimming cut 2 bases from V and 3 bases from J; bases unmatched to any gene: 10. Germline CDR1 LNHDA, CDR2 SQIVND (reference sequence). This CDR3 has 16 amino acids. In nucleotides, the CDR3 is TGTGCCAGTAGTATAATTACCGGGACAGCCATCTACGAGCAGTACTTC. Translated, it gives CASSIITGTAIYEQYF.

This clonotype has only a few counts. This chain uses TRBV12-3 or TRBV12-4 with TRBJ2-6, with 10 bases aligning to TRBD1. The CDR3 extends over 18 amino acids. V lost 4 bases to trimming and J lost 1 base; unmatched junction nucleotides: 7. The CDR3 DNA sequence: TGTGCCAGCAGTTCCCAGGGACAGGGGTGGTCTGGGGCCAACGTCCTGACTTTC. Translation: CASSSQGQGWSGANVLTF.

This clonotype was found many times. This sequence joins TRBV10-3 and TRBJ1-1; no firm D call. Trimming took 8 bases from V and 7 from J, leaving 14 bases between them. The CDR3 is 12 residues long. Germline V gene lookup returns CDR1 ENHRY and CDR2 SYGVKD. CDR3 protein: CAIGATASEAFF. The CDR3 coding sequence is TGTGCCATCGGCGCGACCGCGAGTGAAGCTTTCTTT.

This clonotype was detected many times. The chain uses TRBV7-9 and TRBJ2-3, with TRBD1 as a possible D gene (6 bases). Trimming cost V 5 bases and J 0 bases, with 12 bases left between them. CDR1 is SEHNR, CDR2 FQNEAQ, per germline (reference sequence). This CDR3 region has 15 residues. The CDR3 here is CASSPPGHSTDTQYF. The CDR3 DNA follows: TGTGCCAGCAGCCCGCCGGGACACAGCACAGATACGCAGTATTTT.

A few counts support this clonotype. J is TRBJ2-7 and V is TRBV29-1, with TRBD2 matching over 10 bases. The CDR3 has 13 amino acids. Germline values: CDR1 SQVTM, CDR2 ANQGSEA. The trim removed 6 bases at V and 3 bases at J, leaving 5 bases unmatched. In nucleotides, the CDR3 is TGCAGCGTGGGGTTAGCGGGAGGCTACGAGCAGTACTTC. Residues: CSVGLAGGYEQYF.